This T cell receptor (beta chain) was sequenced during a study of T cells in narcolepsy. Study overall: Patients with NT1 or NT2 and healthy control donors were enrolled. General observations from the study: Autoreactive HCRT-specific and TRIB2-specific clonotypes were marked in same-patient CSF-versus-blood CD4+ comparisons. Autoreactive clonotypes reportedly recurred in blood of same and different patients, not controls. Some memory CD4+ repertoires had no autoreactive clone sequences.

Germline lookup yields CDR1 SGHTA and CDR2 FQGNSA. The CDR3 spans 15 residues. The V and J ends lost 6 bases and 4 bases respectively, with 19 bases between them. Points on this clone: What it binds is unknown.

The assay was immunoSEQ multiplex PCR, and TCRdb's table has in-frame clones only and misses some. The sample shows about 22,000 clones, approximately 81% of them seen only once. Sequenced: memory (CD45RA-) CD4+ T cells from blood. This TCR was recovered from a human donor in good health. The chain uses TRBV7-2 and TRBJ2-7, with no clear D. The CDR3 reads CASSTNVWALYEQYF. The CDR3 DNA reads TGTGCCAGCAGTACGAACGTTTGGGCCCTGTACGAGCAGTACTTC.